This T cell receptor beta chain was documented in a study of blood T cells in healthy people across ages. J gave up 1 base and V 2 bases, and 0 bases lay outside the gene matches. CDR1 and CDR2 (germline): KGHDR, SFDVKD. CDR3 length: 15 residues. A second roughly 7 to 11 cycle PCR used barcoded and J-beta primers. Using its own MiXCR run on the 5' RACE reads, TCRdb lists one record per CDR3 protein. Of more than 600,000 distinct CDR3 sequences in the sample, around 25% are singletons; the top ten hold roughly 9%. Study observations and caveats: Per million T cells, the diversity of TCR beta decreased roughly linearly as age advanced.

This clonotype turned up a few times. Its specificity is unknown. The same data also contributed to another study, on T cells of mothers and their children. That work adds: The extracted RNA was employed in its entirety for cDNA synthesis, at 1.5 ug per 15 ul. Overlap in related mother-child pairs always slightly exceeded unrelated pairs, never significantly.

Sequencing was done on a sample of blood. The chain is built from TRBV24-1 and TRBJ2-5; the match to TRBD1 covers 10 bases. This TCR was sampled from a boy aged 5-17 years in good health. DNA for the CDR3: TGTGCCACCAGTGATTGGGACAGGGGCCAAGAGACCCAGTACTTC. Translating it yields CATSDWDRGQETQYF.